These 11 T cell receptor beta chains originate from one sample sequenced in a study of patients and donors after allogeneic stem cell transplantation. Via MiXCR, TCRdb re-called the RT-PCR reads, giving one row per CDR3 protein. The repertoire holds 100,000 to 130,000 distinct CDR3 sequences, with less than 45% as singletons. Material: blood, either unsorted or a sorted T cell fraction (not recorded which). The receptors here all came from a human donor who was either an allogeneic HSCT recipient or a stem cell or donor lymphocyte infusion donor (not recorded which). It is not recorded whose cells these are; they may come from a transplant donor.

In regard to this clonotype: The junction differs from germline at one of its ends, possibly a read error. CDR3 nucleotide sequence: TGTGCCAGCAGCATAGGGGGACAAGAGACCCAGTACTTC. This translates into CASSIGGQETQYF. The V call is TRBV13, the J call TRBJ2-5; D may be TRBD1 (6 bases). Germline V gene data show CDR1 as PRHDT and CDR2 as FYEKMQ (reference sequence). There are 13 residues in the CDR3.

This clonotype was seen a handful of times. The V and J genes are TRBV27 and TRBJ1-2; D gene unclear. From germline, CDR1 is MNHEY and CDR2 SMNVEV (reference sequence). The CDR3 is 12 residues long. Trimming removed 3 bases at V and 5 bases at J, with 7 bases between. CDR3 sequence reads: CASSLKGYGYTF. CDR3 DNA: TGTGCCAGCAGTTTGAAGGGTTATGGCTACACCTTC.

The CDR3 DNA sequence: TGTGCCAGCAGCCCCCGCGGGGGGCACAATCAGCCCCAGCATTTT. It codes for CASSPRGGHNQPQHF. This chain links TRBV7-2 with TRBJ1-5, with D tentatively TRBD1 (6 bases). Trimming shortened V by 5 bases and J by 3 bases, and 14 bases separated the two germline ends. Germline V gene sequence: CDR1 SGHTA, CDR2 FQGNSA. This CDR3 has 15 amino acids.

V is TRBV5-1 and J is TRBJ1-2; D gene ambiguous. This CDR3 spans 13 amino acids. Germline V gene lookup returns CDR1 SGHRS and CDR2 YFSETQ. V lost 0 bases to trimming and J lost 4 bases, with 7 bases between them. DNA of the CDR3: TGCGCCAGCAGCTTGGCCCAAGCCTATGGCTACACCTTC. Residues: CASSLAQAYGYTF. Full variable domain (outside the CDR3, taken from reference TRBV5-1 and TRBJ1-2): KAGVTQTPRYLIKTRGQQVTLSCSPISGHRSVSWYQQTPGQGLQFLFEYFSETQRNKGNFPGRFSGRQFSNSRSEMNVSTLELGDSALYLCASSLAQAYGYTFGSGTRLTVV.

This chain links TRBV28 with TRBJ1-2; D is undetermined. The germline V gene encodes CDR1 MDHEN and CDR2 SYDVKM. The CDR3 runs 14 residues. V shed 2 bases and J shed 0 bases, with 7 bases lying between them. CDR3: CASSLPAPNYGYTF. In DNA form, the CDR3 reads TGTGCCAGCAGTTTACCGGCTCCTAACTATGGCTACACCTTC.

J is TRBJ2-3 and V is TRBV19; TRBD2 aligns across 9 bases. After removal of 11 bases from V and 5 bases from J, the junction contained 8 bases not matched to a gene. This CDR3 contains 13 residues. Germline lookup yields CDR1 LNHDA and CDR2 SQIVND (reference sequence). The CDR3 DNA follows: TGTGCCTCAGCGGGAGGCGGGAGAGATACGCAGTATTTT. Amino acids: CASAGGGRDTQYF.

The chain carries TRBV24-1 and TRBJ1-2; D possibly corresponds to TRBD1 (6 bases). Germline V lookup: CDR1 KGHDR, CDR2 SFDVKD. This CDR3 region has 13 residues. The V and J ends lost 3 bases and 3 bases respectively, with 7 bases between them. CDR3: CATSDTGYYGYTF. CDR3 DNA: TGTGCCACCAGTGATACAGGGTACTATGGCTACACCTTC.

This clonotype was counted a few times. The V call is TRBV11-2, the J call TRBJ1-1; 7 nucleotides match TRBD1. V shed 4 bases and J 4 bases; nucleotides not matched to a gene: 12. CDR3 length: 16 residues. CDR1 and CDR2 (germline): SGHAT, FQNNGV. The CDR3 loop reads CASSSHKGGWGTEAFF. The CDR3 DNA reads TGTGCCAGCAGCTCACACAAAGGGGGCTGGGGCACTGAAGCTTTCTTT.

The CDR3 DNA sequence: TGTGCCAGCAGCCAAATTAATGAAAAACTGTTTTTT. Residues: CASSQINEKLFF. This rearrangement joins TRBV7-2 to TRBJ1-4, with unresolved D. Germline lookup yields CDR1 SGHTA and CDR2 FQGNSA. The V end lost 5 bases, the J end lost 4 bases, and 5 bases lay between the germline ends. The CDR3 is made up of 12 amino acids.

A single count supports this clonotype. The chain couples TRBV28 to TRBJ2-2; possible D gene TRBD2, 6 bases. The CDR3 totals 15 residues. Germline V CDR1 and CDR2: MDHEN, SYDVKM. Trimming left V 6 bases short and J 4 bases short, with 15 bases between. In nucleotides, the CDR3 is TGTGCCAGCAGACCCCTGGGGACTCTCACCGGGGAGCTGTTTTTT. Its translation is CASRPLGTLTGELFF.

The chain has TRBV20-1 and TRBJ1-1; tentatively, D is TRBD1 (5 bases). The V gene's germline CDR1 is DFQATT and CDR2 SNEGSKA (reference sequence). Trimming shortened V by 4 bases and J by 7 bases, and 16 bases separated the two germline ends. CDR3 length equals 13 residues. CDR3 sequence reads: CSAKGRRWNEAFF. In DNA, the CDR3 is TGCAGTGCTAAGGGACGGCGGTGGAATGAAGCTTTCTTT.